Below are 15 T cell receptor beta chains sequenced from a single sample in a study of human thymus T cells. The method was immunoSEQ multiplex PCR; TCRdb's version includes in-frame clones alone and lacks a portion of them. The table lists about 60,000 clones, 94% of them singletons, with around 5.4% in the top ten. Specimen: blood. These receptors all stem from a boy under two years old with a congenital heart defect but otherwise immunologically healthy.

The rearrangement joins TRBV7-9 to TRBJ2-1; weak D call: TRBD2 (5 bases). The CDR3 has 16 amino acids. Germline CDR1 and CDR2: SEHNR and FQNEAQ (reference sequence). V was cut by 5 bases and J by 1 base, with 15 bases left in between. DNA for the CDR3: TGTGCCAGCAGCCCCCGGGGAAGCGGATCCTACAATGAGCAGTTCTTC. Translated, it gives CASSPRGSGSYNEQFF.

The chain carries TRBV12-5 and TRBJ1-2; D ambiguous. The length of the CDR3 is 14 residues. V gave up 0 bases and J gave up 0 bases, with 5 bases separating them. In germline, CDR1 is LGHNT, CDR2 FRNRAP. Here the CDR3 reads CASGLVPANYGYTF. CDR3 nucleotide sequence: TGTGCTAGTGGTTTGGTACCTGCTAACTATGGCTACACCTTC.

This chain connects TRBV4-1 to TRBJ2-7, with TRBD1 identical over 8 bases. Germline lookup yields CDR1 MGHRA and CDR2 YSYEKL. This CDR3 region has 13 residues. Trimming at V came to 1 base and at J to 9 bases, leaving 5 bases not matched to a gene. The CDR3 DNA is TGCGCCAGCAGCCAAGTTTCAGGGGGCGGGCAGTACTTC. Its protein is CASSQVSGGGQYF.

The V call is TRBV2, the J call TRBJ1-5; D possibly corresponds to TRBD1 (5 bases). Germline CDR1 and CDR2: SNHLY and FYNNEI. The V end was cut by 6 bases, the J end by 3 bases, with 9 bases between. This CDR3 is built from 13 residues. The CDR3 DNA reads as TGTGCCAGCAGCCGGGACCTCAATCAGCCCCAGCATTTT. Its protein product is CASSRDLNQPQHF.

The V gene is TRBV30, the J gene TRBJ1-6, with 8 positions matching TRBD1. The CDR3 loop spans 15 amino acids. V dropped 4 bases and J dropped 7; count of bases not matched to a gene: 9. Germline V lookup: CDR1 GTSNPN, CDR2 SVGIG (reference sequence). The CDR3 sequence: CAWTALDRENSPLHF. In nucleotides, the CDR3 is TGTGCCTGGACGGCCTTGGACAGGGAAAATTCACCCCTCCACTTT.

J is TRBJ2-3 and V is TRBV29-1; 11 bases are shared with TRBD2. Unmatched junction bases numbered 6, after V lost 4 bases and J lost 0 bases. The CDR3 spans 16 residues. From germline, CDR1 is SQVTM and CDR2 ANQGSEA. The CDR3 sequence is CSVASGGYSSTDTQYF. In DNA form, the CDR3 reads TGCAGCGTTGCTAGCGGGGGGTATTCTAGCACAGATACGCAGTATTTT.

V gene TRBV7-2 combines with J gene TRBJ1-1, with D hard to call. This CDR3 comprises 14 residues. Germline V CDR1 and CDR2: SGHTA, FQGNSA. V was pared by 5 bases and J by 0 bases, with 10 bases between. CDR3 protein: CASSPSPMNTEAFF. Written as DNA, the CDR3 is TGTGCCAGCAGCCCAAGCCCCATGAACACTGAAGCTTTCTTT.

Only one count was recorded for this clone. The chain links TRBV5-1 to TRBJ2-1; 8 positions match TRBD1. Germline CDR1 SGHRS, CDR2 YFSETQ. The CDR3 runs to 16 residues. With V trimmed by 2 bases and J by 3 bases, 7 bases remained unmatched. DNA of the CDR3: TGCGCCAGCAGCTTTGCCGGGACAGGTGGCTACAATGAGCAGTTCTTC. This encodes CASSFAGTGGYNEQFF. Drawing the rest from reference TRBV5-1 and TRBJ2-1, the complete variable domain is KAGVTQTPRYLIKTRGQQVTLSCSPISGHRSVSWYQQTPGQGLQFLFEYFSETQRNKGNFPGRFSGRQFSNSRSEMNVSTLELGDSALYLCASSFAGTGGYNEQFFGPGTRLTVL.

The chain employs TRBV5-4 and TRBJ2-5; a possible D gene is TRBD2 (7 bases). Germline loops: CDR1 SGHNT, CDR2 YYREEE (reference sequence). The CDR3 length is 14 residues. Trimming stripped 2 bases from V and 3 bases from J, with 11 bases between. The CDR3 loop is CASSFRGGEETQYF. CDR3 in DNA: TGTGCCAGCAGCTTTAGGGGGGGCGAAGAGACCCAGTACTTC.

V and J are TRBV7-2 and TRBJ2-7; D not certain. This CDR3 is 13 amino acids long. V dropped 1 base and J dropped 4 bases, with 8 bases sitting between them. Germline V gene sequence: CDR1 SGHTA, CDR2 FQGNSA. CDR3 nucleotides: TGTGCCAGCAGCTTAGGATCCCTTTACGAGCAGTACTTC. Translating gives CASSLGSLYEQYF.

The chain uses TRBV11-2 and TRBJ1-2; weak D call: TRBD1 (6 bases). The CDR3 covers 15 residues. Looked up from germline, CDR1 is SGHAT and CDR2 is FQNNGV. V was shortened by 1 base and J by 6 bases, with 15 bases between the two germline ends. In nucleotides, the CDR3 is TGTGCCAGCAGCTTAGGGGGACACAGGGAACATGGCTACACCTTC. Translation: CASSLGGHREHGYTF.

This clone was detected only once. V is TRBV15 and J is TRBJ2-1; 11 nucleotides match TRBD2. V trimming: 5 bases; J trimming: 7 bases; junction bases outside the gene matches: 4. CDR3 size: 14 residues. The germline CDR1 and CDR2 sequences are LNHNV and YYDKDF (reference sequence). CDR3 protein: CATSLAGGRNEQFF. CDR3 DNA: TGTGCCACCAGCTTAGCGGGAGGGAGGAATGAGCAGTTCTTC.

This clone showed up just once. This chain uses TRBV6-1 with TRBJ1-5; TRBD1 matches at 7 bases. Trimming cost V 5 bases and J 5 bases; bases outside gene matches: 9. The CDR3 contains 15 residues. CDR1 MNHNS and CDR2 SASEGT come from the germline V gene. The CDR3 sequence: CASSTRDRADQPQHF. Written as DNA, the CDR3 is TGTGCCAGCAGTACCCGTGACAGGGCAGATCAGCCCCAGCATTTT.

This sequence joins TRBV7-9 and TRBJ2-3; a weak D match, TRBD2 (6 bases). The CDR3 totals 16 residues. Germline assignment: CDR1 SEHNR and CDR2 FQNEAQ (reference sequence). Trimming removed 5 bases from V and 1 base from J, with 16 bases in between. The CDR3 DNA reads TGTGCCAGCAGCCTAGGAAGCGGGTGGGGCACAGATACGCAGTATTTT. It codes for CASSLGSGWGTDTQYF.

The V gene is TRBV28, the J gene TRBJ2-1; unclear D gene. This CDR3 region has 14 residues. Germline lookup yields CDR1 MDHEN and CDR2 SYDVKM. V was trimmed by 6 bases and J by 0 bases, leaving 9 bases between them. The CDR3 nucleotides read TGTGCCAGCAGCCCAGAGAGCTCCTACAATGAGCAGTTCTTC. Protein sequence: CASSPESSYNEQFF. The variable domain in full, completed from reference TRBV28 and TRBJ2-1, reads DVKVTQSSRYLVKRTGEKVFLECVQDMDHENMFWYRQDPGLGLRLIYFSYDVKMKEKGDIPEGYSVSREKKERFSLILESASTNQTSMYLCASSPESSYNEQFFGPGTRLTVL.